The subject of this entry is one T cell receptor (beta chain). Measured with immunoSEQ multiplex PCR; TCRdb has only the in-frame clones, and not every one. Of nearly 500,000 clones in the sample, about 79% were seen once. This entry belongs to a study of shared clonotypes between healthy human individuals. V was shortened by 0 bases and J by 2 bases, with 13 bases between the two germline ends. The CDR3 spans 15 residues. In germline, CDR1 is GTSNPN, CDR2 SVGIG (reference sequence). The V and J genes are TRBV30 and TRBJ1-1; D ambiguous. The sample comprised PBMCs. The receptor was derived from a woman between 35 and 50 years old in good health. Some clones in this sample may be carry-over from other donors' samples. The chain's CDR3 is CAWSVKSVINTEAFF. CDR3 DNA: TGTGCCTGGAGTGTAAAGAGTGTGATCAACACTGAAGCTTTCTTT.